Following are 12 T cell receptor beta chains from one sample sequenced in a study of cytomegalovirus exposure and HLA in healthy donors. The PCR was carried out with 60 Vbeta primers and 13 Jbeta primers. The table came from immunoSEQ multiplex PCR; TCRdb's copy has only in-frame clones and leaves some out. In all, the sample yields about 170,000 clones. The specimen sequenced was PBMCs. Receptor source: a woman aged 55-70 years in good health and CMV-seronegative.

The chain is built from TRBV29-1 and TRBJ2-1, with a weak D call TRBD2 (6 bases). This CDR3 spans 15 amino acids. V was clipped by 0 bases and J by 7 bases, with 16 bases between them. Per germline, CDR1 SQVTM and CDR2 ANQGSEA. CDR3 protein: CSVEDAKEGFNEQFF. The CDR3 DNA reads as TGCAGCGTTGAAGATGCTAAGGAGGGGTTTAATGAGCAGTTCTTC.

The chain is built from TRBV6-4 and TRBJ1-2, with 9 bases that match TRBD1. Germline CDR1 reads MRHNA; CDR2 reads SNTAGT. CDR3 length: 13 amino acids. The V segment lost 5 bases and the J segment 7 bases; nucleotides outside the gene matches: 5. The CDR3: CASSMTGGAGYTF. CDR3 DNA sequence: TGTGCCAGCAGTATGACAGGGGGTGCTGGCTACACCTTC.

The V gene is TRBV5-1, the J gene TRBJ2-7; weak D call: TRBD1 (6 bases). This CDR3 is 14 amino acids long. Between the trimmed V and J ends, which lost 2 bases and 1 base, there was a span of 10 bases. In germline, CDR1 is SGHRS, CDR2 YFSETQ. DNA of the CDR3: TGCGCCAGCAGCTTAGGGGGAATTTCCTACGAGCAGTACTTC. Residues: CASSLGGISYEQYF.

This chain uses TRBV2 with TRBJ1-2, with D perhaps matching TRBD1 (5 bases). In germline, CDR1 is SNHLY, CDR2 FYNNEI. V gave up 9 bases and J gave up 1 base, with 21 bases separating them. The CDR3 is 16 amino acids. The DNA of the CDR3 is TGTGCCAGAAGGGGTTATAAAAGTTGGTATAACTATGGCTACACCTTC. Translation gives CARRGYKSWYNYGYTF.

The V and J genes are TRBV4-2 and TRBJ2-7, with unresolved D. Between the trimmed V and J ends, which lost 4 bases and 4 bases, there was a span of 8 bases. There are 12 residues in the CDR3. Germline V lookup: CDR1 LGHNA, CDR2 YNFKEQ. The CDR3 DNA reads as TGTGCCAGCAGCCGAGGAGAGTACGAGCAGTACTTC. Translation: CASSRGEYEQYF.

The rearrangement links TRBV4-1 to TRBJ1-5; D call uncertain. CDR3 size: 15 residues. CDR1 MGHRA and CDR2 YSYEKL come from the germline V gene. V was shortened by 2 bases and J by 2 bases, with 10 bases between the two germline ends. As DNA, the CDR3 is TGCGCCAGCAGCCAACGCGCGGGCGGCAATCAGCCCCAGCATTTT. The encoded protein is CASSQRAGGNQPQHF.

The gene calls are TRBV7-9 and TRBJ1-1; 7 bases match TRBD1. V shed 0 bases, J shed 1 base, and the junction held 5 bases outside the gene matches. This CDR3 is 16 amino acids long. In germline, CDR1 is SEHNR, CDR2 FQNEAQ (reference sequence). The DNA for the CDR3 is TGTGCCAGCAGCTTAGCGGTGGCAGGGGGGAACACTGAAGCTTTCTTT. Protein product: CASSLAVAGGNTEAFF.

J is TRBJ1-2 and V is TRBV19; the D gene is possibly TRBD1 (5 bases). Trimming took off 5 bases at V and 2 bases at J, with 15 bases between the two ends. Germline V gene lookup returns CDR1 LNHDA and CDR2 SQIVND (reference sequence). The CDR3 has 15 residues. CDR3 loop: CASSDRQSLNYGYTF. Written as DNA, the CDR3 is TGTGCCAGTAGTGACCGACAGAGTCTCAACTATGGCTACACCTTC.

V usage is TRBV13 and J usage is TRBJ2-2; 9 nucleotides match TRBD1. The junction had 7 bases not matched to a gene; V was cut back by 2 bases and J by 6 bases. Per germline, CDR1 PRHDT and CDR2 FYEKMQ (reference sequence). The CDR3 totals 16 residues. The CDR3 coding sequence is TGTGCCAGCAGCTTACCGGACAGGGGTAATCCCGGGGAGCTGTTTTTT. Translated, it gives CASSLPDRGNPGELFF.

The rearrangement uses TRBV30 and TRBJ1-2, with TRBD1 as a possible D gene (5 bases). Germline V lookup: CDR1 GTSNPN, CDR2 SVGIG (reference sequence). The CDR3 runs 12 residues. The V gene lost 2 bases and the J gene lost 3 bases, with 7 bases spanning the gap. The chain's CDR3 is CAWSPGDYGYTF. DNA for the CDR3: TGTGCCTGGAGTCCGGGGGACTATGGCTACACCTTC.

This chain links TRBV7-2 with TRBJ2-1; 13 nucleotides line up with TRBD2. Germline CDR1 SGHTA, CDR2 FQGNSA. J was trimmed by 4 bases and V by 3 bases; bases with no gene match: 0. CDR3 length equals 15 residues. CDR3 residues: CASSLGLAGYNEQFF. The CDR3 region has the DNA TGTGCCAGCAGCTTGGGACTAGCGGGGTACAATGAGCAGTTCTTC.

This chain uses TRBV4-3 with TRBJ2-7; 8 bases fit TRBD2. The CDR3 is 15 amino acids. The germline gives CDR1 LGHNA, CDR2 YSLEER. J lost 4 bases, V lost 4 bases, and 9 bases had no gene match. The CDR3 region is CASSPRDGGGYEQYF. The CDR3 coding sequence is TGCGCCAGCAGCCCTCGGGATGGCGGGGGGTACGAGCAGTACTTC.